Shown below are 9 T cell receptor beta chains from a single sample sequenced in a study of CD8 T cells in Susac syndrome. RNA totalling roughly 0.45 to 1 ug underwent reverse transcription with random hexamers. TCRdb analysed the immunoSEQ multiplex PCR reads with MiXCR anew, one entry per CDR3 protein. The repertoire includes 150,000 to 200,000 distinct CDR3 sequences, 95% of them detected once, and 0.075% to 0.1% sits in the top ten. The specimen was CD4+ T cells from PBMCs. The receptors derive from a human donor with Susac syndrome.

The CDR3: CSAYDVETQYF. Here the CDR3 DNA reads TGCAGTGCCTACGACGTGGAGACCCAGTACTTC. V usage is TRBV20-1 and J usage is TRBJ2-5; D remains unclear. Germline V gene data show CDR1 as DFQATT and CDR2 as SNEGSKA (reference sequence). CDR3 length equals 11 residues. V was shortened by 6 bases and J by 5 bases, with 10 bases between the two germline ends.

This chain uses TRBV29-1 with TRBJ2-7, with 9 bases matching TRBD2. This CDR3 has 15 residues. Looked up from germline, CDR1 is SQVTM and CDR2 is ANQGSEA. V was pared by 2 bases and J by 3 bases, with 8 bases of the junction left unmatched. CDR3: CSVESGLAGNYEQYF. CDR3 DNA sequence: TGCAGCGTTGAATCCGGGCTAGCGGGGAACTACGAGCAGTACTTC.

This chain connects TRBV2 to TRBJ2-7, with a weak D call TRBD1 (6 bases). Trimming cost V 7 bases and J 5 bases, with 18 bases left between them. The CDR3 has 14 residues. Germline V gives CDR1 SNHLY, CDR2 FYNNEI. The chain's CDR3 is CASKSKEQGHEQYF. In nucleotides, the CDR3 is TGTGCCAGCAAATCCAAGGAACAGGGCCACGAGCAGTACTTC.

The J gene is TRBJ2-1, the V gene TRBV30; D remains ambiguous. CDR1 is GTSNPN, CDR2 SVGIG, per germline (reference sequence). V lost 0 bases and J lost 13, with 13 bases in between. The CDR3 extends over 12 amino acids. The CDR3 protein is CAWSVSPDGQFF. CDR3 coding DNA: TGTGCCTGGAGTGTCTCCCCCGATGGCCAGTTCTTC.

This chain joins TRBV4-1 and TRBJ1-5; D might be TRBD1 (5 bases). Germline lookup yields CDR1 MGHRA and CDR2 YSYEKL. CDR3 length: 14 residues. V was pared by 1 base and J by 2 bases, with 6 bases between. DNA for the CDR3: TGCGCCAGCAGCCAAGGACAGCGCAATCAGCCCCAGCATTTT. Residues: CASSQGQRNQPQHF.

This chain joins TRBV20-1 and TRBJ1-4; 7 bases align to TRBD1. The CDR3 has 12 residues. Germline CDR1 DFQATT, CDR2 SNEGSKA (reference sequence). Trimming cost V 5 bases and J 4 bases; bases outside gene matches: 1. In DNA, the CDR3 is TGCAGTGCTGGGACAGTTAATGAAAAACTGTTTTTT. This codes for CSAGTVNEKLFF.

The V gene is TRBV5-1, the J gene TRBJ2-1; 13 positions match TRBD2. Germline assignment: CDR1 SGHRS and CDR2 YFSETQ. Losses at the gene ends were 0 bases for V and 8 bases for J; bases not matched to a gene: 2. The CDR3 sequence is 15 residues long. This chain's CDR3 is CASSLVGLAGDEQFF. The CDR3 bases are TGCGCCAGCAGCTTGGTCGGACTAGCGGGGGATGAGCAGTTCTTC.

The chain couples TRBV9 to TRBJ1-1, with 7 bases identical to TRBD1. Germline lookup yields CDR1 SGDLS and CDR2 YYNGEE. This CDR3 region has 15 residues. V shed 4 bases and J 6 bases; nucleotides not matched to a gene: 12. The CDR3 nucleotides read TGTGCCAGCAGCCCAACCCCCAGGGGGACTGCTGAAGCTTTCTTT. It codes for CASSPTPRGTAEAFF.

The chain carries TRBV3-1 and TRBJ2-7; 11 bases fit TRBD1. Germline V gene sequence: CDR1 LGHDT, CDR2 YNNKEL (reference sequence). After removal of 5 bases from V and 7 bases from J, the junction contained 1 base not matched to a gene. The CDR3 has 12 residues. The CDR3 here is CASSWDRGEQYF. The CDR3 DNA is TGTGCCAGCAGCTGGGACAGGGGGGAGCAGTACTTC.